Each of the 25 T cell receptor beta chains below was sequenced from the same sample in a study of T cell responses to AZD1222 COVID-19 vaccine. Assay used: immunoSEQ multiplex PCR; TCRdb lists only in-frame clones, some missing. The top ten hold 1.7% of the sample, which has 100,000 to 110,000 clones, over 90% seen once. The sequences come from peripheral blood, collected on day 0 of AZD1222 vaccination. These receptors originate from an adult in good health.

V and J are TRBV11-2 and TRBJ1-2, with 10 bases fitting TRBD1. Germline V CDR1 and CDR2: SGHAT, FQNNGV. With 5 bases clipped from V and 7 bases from J, the junction kept 10 bases outside the gene matches. This CDR3 spans 15 amino acids. The CDR3 region has the DNA TGTGCCAGCAGCCCCGGGACAGGGGTTTGGCGTGGCTACACCTTC. This gives the protein CASSPGTGVWRGYTF. The variable domain in full, completed from reference TRBV11-2 and TRBJ1-2, reads EAGVAQSPRYKIIEKRQSVAFWCNPISGHATLYWYQQILGQGPKLLIQFQNNGVVDDSQLPKDRFSAERLKGVDSTLKIQPAKLEDSAVYLCASSPGTGVWRGYTFGSGTRLTVV.

This chain links TRBV5-5 with TRBJ1-2, with D perhaps TRBD1 (5 bases). The CDR3 is 16 amino acids. The germline V gene encodes CDR1 SGHKS and CDR2 YYEKEE (reference sequence). V shed 4 bases and J shed 6 bases, with 22 bases lying between them. Written as DNA, the CDR3 is TGTGCCAGCAGCACGAAATCGGACACCTTTGAGGATGGCTACACCTTC. Translating it yields CASSTKSDTFEDGYTF.

The rearrangement uses TRBV5-1 and TRBJ2-4, with a possible D match to TRBD2 (6 bases). Trimming took 2 bases from V and 1 from J, leaving 7 bases between them. In germline, CDR1 is SGHRS, CDR2 YFSETQ. This CDR3 is 14 amino acids long. CDR3 sequence: CASSFGGAKNIQYF. CDR3 DNA sequence: TGCGCCAGCAGCTTTGGAGGGGCCAAAAACATTCAGTACTTC.

The chain employs TRBV14 and TRBJ2-1, with D unclear. Germline loops: CDR1 SGHDN, CDR2 FVKESK. The germline V and J ends were trimmed by 2 bases and 7 bases, with 15 bases remaining between them. This CDR3 is 15 amino acids long. The CDR3 nucleotides are TGTGCCAGCAGCCAACTGAATAAAGCTCCTAATGAGCAGTTCTTC. Translation: CASSQLNKAPNEQFF.

CDR3 sequence reads: CASSLENTIYF. The CDR3 nucleotides are TGTGCCAGCAGCTTAGAGAACACCATATATTTT. This chain uses TRBV11-2 with TRBJ1-3, with D hard to call. V was shortened by 0 bases and J by 7 bases, with 1 base between the two germline ends. In germline, CDR1 is SGHAT, CDR2 FQNNGV. CDR3 length equals 11 residues.

The V gene is TRBV5-4, the J gene TRBJ2-7; tentatively, D is TRBD2 (5 bases). This CDR3 has 14 amino acids. Germline V gene lookup returns CDR1 SGHNT and CDR2 YYREEE (reference sequence). Trimming stripped 4 bases from V and 2 bases from J, with 13 bases between. CDR3 DNA: TGTGCCAGCAGCCAACGTAGCGCTACCTACGAGCAGTACTTC. This translates into CASSQRSATYEQYF.

The chain carries TRBV18 and TRBJ1-4; D not resolved. V lost 3 bases and J lost 5, with 7 bases in between. Germline loops: CDR1 KGHSH, CDR2 LQKENI. This CDR3 is built from 13 residues. The CDR3: CASSPEQNEKLFF. The CDR3 bases are TGTGCCAGCTCACCGGAACAGAATGAAAAACTGTTTTTT.

The chain joins TRBV12-3 or TRBV12-4 to TRBJ1-3; 8 positions match TRBD1. The CDR3 contains 13 residues. J gave up 7 bases and V 6 bases, and 5 bases lay outside the gene matches. CDR3 sequence (DNA): TGTGCCAGCAGCTGGACAGGGAGTAACACCATATATTTT. Amino acid sequence: CASSWTGSNTIYF.

The chain links TRBV7-2 to TRBJ1-1; D may be TRBD1 (5 bases). The germline CDR1 and CDR2 sequences are SGHTA and FQGNSA. V was clipped by 3 bases and J by 3 bases, with 17 bases between them. The CDR3 is made up of 16 amino acids. The CDR3 sequence is CASSFPLGGVYTEAFF. In nucleotides, the CDR3 is TGTGCCAGCAGCTTCCCCCTTGGGGGGGTATACACTGAAGCTTTCTTT.

The V and J genes are TRBV4-2 and TRBJ1-1; 7 bases are shared with TRBD1. The germline V gene has CDR1 LGHNA and CDR2 YNFKEQ. This CDR3 spans 16 amino acids. V shed 0 bases and J 1 base; nucleotides not matched to a gene: 5. Written as DNA, the CDR3 is TGTGCCAGCAGCCAAGATGAGGGACAGAAGAACACTGAAGCTTTCTTT. Amino acid sequence: CASSQDEGQKNTEAFF.

The chain combines TRBV9 with TRBJ2-1; D might be TRBD1 or TRBD2, each matching 5 bases. Germline lookup yields CDR1 SGDLS and CDR2 YYNGEE. This CDR3 is built from 12 residues. Between the trimmed V and J ends, which lost 4 bases and 15 bases, there was a span of 17 bases. The DNA of the CDR3 is TGTGCCAGCAGCTCCGGGACCCCGAGGCGGTTCTTC. It encodes CASSSGTPRRFF.

The gene calls are TRBV28 and TRBJ1-5; 7 bases align to TRBD1. This CDR3 region has 15 residues. With 4 bases clipped from V and 3 bases from J, the junction kept 6 bases outside the gene matches. Germline V gene data show CDR1 as MDHEN and CDR2 as SYDVKM. CDR3 in amino acids: CASSSMGQINQPQHF. The DNA for the CDR3 is TGTGCCAGCAGTTCCATGGGACAGATCAATCAGCCCCAGCATTTT.

The gene calls are TRBV4-1 and TRBJ2-7; D unresolved. Germline CDR1 is MGHRA and CDR2 is YSYEKL. This CDR3 comprises 15 residues. V lost 3 bases and J 7 bases, leaving 19 bases between the germline ends. CDR3 region: CASSHLGLQFREQYF. The CDR3, as DNA: TGCGCCAGCAGCCACCTTGGGCTACAGTTTCGGGAGCAGTACTTC.

The rearrangement links TRBV7-9 to TRBJ2-1; TRBD2 agrees at 10 bases. V trimming: 1 base; J trimming: 7 bases; junction bases outside the gene matches: 10. Germline V lookup: CDR1 SEHNR, CDR2 FQNEAQ (reference sequence). This CDR3 has 17 residues. The DNA of the CDR3 is TGTGCCAGCAGCTTAGAACGGGGTCTAGCGGGAGTAAATGAGCAGTTCTTC. As protein: CASSLERGLAGVNEQFF.

The chain couples TRBV5-8 to TRBJ2-2; 15 nucleotides line up with TRBD2. CDR3 length equals 20 residues. The V gene end was trimmed by 3 bases and the J gene end by 3 bases; junction bases not matched to a gene: 12. Germline assignment: CDR1 SGHTS and CDR2 YDEGEE. For the CDR3, the DNA is TGTGCCAGCAGCTCGAGGACTAGCGGGAGGGCCTGGCTGGACACCGGGGAGCTGTTTTTT. It yields the protein CASSSRTSGRAWLDTGELFF.

The CDR3 DNA sequence: TGTGCCAGCAGCCCCCCCGGGGACACTGAAGCTTTCTTT. Protein: CASSPPGDTEAFF. The chain combines TRBV12-3 or TRBV12-4 with TRBJ1-1, with unresolved D. V lost 6 bases to trimming and J lost 3 bases, with 11 bases between them. The CDR3 covers 13 residues.

The chain joins TRBV19 to TRBJ1-5; D ambiguous. V was trimmed by 6 bases and J by 2 bases, leaving 11 bases between them. Per the germline V gene, CDR1 is LNHDA and CDR2 is SQIVND (reference sequence). This CDR3 comprises 14 residues. CDR3 DNA: TGTGCCAGTAGGCAGGTCATCGGCAATCAGCCCCAGCATTTT. Translating gives CASRQVIGNQPQHF.

The chain uses TRBV18 and TRBJ1-6; possible D gene TRBD1, 6 bases. The CDR3 length is 16 residues. Trimming removed 0 bases at V and 5 bases at J, with 11 bases between. From germline, CDR1 is KGHSH and CDR2 LQKENI. CDR3 coding DNA: TGTGCCAGCTCACCACCGGGGGCAGGGGATAATTCACCCCTCCACTTT. Translating gives CASSPPGAGDNSPLHF.

The rearrangement joins TRBV5-1 to TRBJ2-5, with 9 bases that match TRBD2. CDR1 is SGHRS and CDR2 is YFSETQ in the germline V gene. Trimming cost V 2 bases and J 0 bases; bases outside gene matches: 5. This CDR3 is 16 amino acids long. CDR3 residues: CASSFSSGVNQETQYF. The CDR3 coding sequence is TGCGCCAGCAGCTTTTCTAGCGGGGTAAACCAAGAGACCCAGTACTTC.

V and J are TRBV6-5 and TRBJ2-1; 12 nucleotides agree with TRBD2. Unmatched junction bases numbered 8, after V lost 6 bases and J lost 8 bases. The CDR3 runs 15 residues. CDR1 is MNHEY, CDR2 SVGAGI, per germline. The CDR3 sequence: CASRPGLAGIYEQFF. The CDR3 DNA is TGTGCCAGCAGACCAGGACTAGCGGGAATATATGAGCAGTTCTTC.

CDR3 in DNA: TGTGCCAGCAGCCGCCAGGGACTCCTTTACAATGAGCAGTTCTTC. Its protein product is CASSRQGLLYNEQFF. The chain recombines TRBV7-3 with TRBJ2-1, with a possible D match to TRBD2 (6 bases). Trimming cost V 5 bases and J 4 bases, with 15 bases left between them. The germline CDR1 and CDR2 sequences are SGHTA and FQGTGA. CDR3 length: 15 amino acids.

The J gene is TRBJ1-2, the V gene TRBV30; D is unclear. Germline loops: CDR1 GTSNPN, CDR2 SVGIG (reference sequence). CDR3 length: 14 residues. The V gene lost 0 bases and the J gene lost 8 bases, with 16 bases spanning the gap. This chain's CDR3 is CAWSVLGVAGGYTF. Written as DNA, the CDR3 is TGTGCCTGGAGTGTACTTGGGGTAGCAGGCGGCTACACCTTC.

The chain links TRBV20-1 to TRBJ2-1; the D is unclear. From germline, CDR1 is DFQATT and CDR2 SNEGSKA (reference sequence). The CDR3 extends over 11 amino acids. V dropped 3 bases and J dropped 12 bases, with 12 bases sitting between them. CDR3 coding DNA: TGCAGTGCTAGCGACCTCTCTGGGCAGTTCTTC. Translated: CSASDLSGQFF.

V usage is TRBV20-1 and J usage is TRBJ2-7, with 8 bases that match TRBD2. Germline lookup yields CDR1 DFQATT and CDR2 SNEGSKA (reference sequence). The CDR3 is 12 amino acids. Unmatched junction bases numbered 5, after V lost 3 bases and J lost 7 bases. CDR3 residues: CSASWLAGEQYF. In DNA form, the CDR3 reads TGCAGTGCTAGTTGGCTAGCGGGTGAGCAGTACTTC.

The chain employs TRBV7-2 and TRBJ2-1; D perhaps matches TRBD1 (6 bases). CDR1 and CDR2 (germline): SGHTA, FQGNSA. V was shortened by 1 base and J by 7 bases, with 17 bases between the two germline ends. CDR3 length: 16 amino acids. The CDR3 sequence: CASSLVSLAGANEQFF. CDR3 in DNA: TGTGCCAGCAGCTTAGTTTCTCTGGCAGGGGCGAATGAGCAGTTCTTC.